This T cell receptor (beta chain) was sequenced during a study of OX40 agonist ivuxolimab in advanced cancers. Study context: Dose-escalation patients were diagnosed with hepatocellular carcinoma, melanoma, renal cell cancer or head and neck cancer. Mean age approximately 59 years, range 23 to 79; 82.7% male.

V was shortened by 0 bases and J by 4 bases, with 17 bases between the two germline ends. The CDR3 sequence is 17 residues long. In germline, CDR1 is MNHEY, CDR2 SMNVEV (reference sequence). Only in-frame clones appear in the TCRdb table, and some are missing; sequencing was by immunoSEQ multiplex PCR. The sample gives about 82,000 clones, 75% to 90% of which show up once; 2% to 2.5% is in the top ten. The material was CD4+ or CD8+ T cells sorted from blood, obtained in a trial of the OX40 agonist ivuxolimab. The J gene is TRBJ2-3, the V gene TRBV27; D assignment may be TRBD1 or TRBD2 (5 bases each). The source of this sequence is an adult with an advanced solid tumor such as melanoma, head and neck, liver or kidney cancer. In DNA, the CDR3 is TGTGCCAGCAGTTTATCGTATGGGGACCTCCGGGCAGATACGCAGTATTTT. Translating gives CASSLSYGDLRADTQYF.